This T cell receptor beta chain came from a study of blood T cell repertoires in COVID-19. In the study overall: The United States, Italy and Spain provided the acute and convalescent COVID-19 samples. PBMCs, B-cell-depleted T cells, or T cells provided the cDNA or gDNA that made up the material.

J was trimmed by 1 base and V by 10 bases; bases with no gene match: 6. The CDR3 loop spans 15 amino acids. In germline, CDR1 is ENHRY, CDR2 SYGVKD. Per the authors' pipeline: Nucleated cell counts were estimated from reference gene primer amplification. Repertoires were generated with immunoSEQ multiplex PCR, while TCRdb's copy carries only in-frame clones and drops some. The V and J calls and clone size are taken from that table; D and trimming were inferred from the DNA. The data show approximately 150,000 clones, with 79% seen just once and around 8.7% held by the top ten. The rearrangement joins TRBV10-3 to TRBJ2-3; 12 positions agree with TRBD2. This clonotype originated in a man aged 50 or older with active or convalescent COVID-19. Source material: peripheral blood. In DNA, the CDR3 is TGTGCCACCCGACTAGCGGGAGAGGGCACAGATACGCAGTATTTT. Protein sequence: CATRLAGEGTDTQYF.